The clone carrying this TCR beta chain appeared a single time. This record comes from a study of cytomegalovirus exposure and HLA in healthy donors. In germline, CDR1 is SGDLS, CDR2 YYNGEE. This CDR3 comprises 15 residues. Trimming took 0 bases from V and 5 from J, leaving 11 bases between them. Clones were sequenced by immunoSEQ multiplex PCR, and TCRdb holds only the in-frame ones, with some missing. Counted here are about 200,000 clones, over 75% occurring once; the ten biggest clones make up 1.5% to 2%. The J gene is TRBJ2-2, the V gene TRBV9, with D tentatively TRBD2 (5 bases). The specimen was PBMCs. The clonotype was recovered from a woman aged 18 to 35 in good health and CMV-seropositive. The CDR3 protein is CASSVGRENTGELFF. Written as DNA, the CDR3 is TGTGCCAGCAGCGTAGGAAGGGAGAATACCGGGGAGCTGTTTTTT.